Below are 30 T cell receptor beta chains sequenced from a single sample in a study of OX40 agonist ivuxolimab in advanced cancers. Measured with immunoSEQ multiplex PCR; TCRdb has only the in-frame clones, and not every one. The sample records 75,000 to 90,000 clones, roughly nine tenths being singletons. The sample was CD4+ or CD8+ T cells sorted from blood, taken in a trial of the OX40 agonist ivuxolimab. These receptors were collected from an adult with an advanced solid tumor such as melanoma, head and neck, liver or kidney cancer.

V gene TRBV4-3 combines with J gene TRBJ2-1, with TRBD2 matching 11 bases. The CDR3 runs 16 residues. Germline values: CDR1 LGHNA, CDR2 YSLEER. Germline trimming cut 3 bases from V and 7 bases from J; bases unmatched to any gene: 8. CDR3: CASSHQLAGAPNEQFF. The DNA for the CDR3 is TGCGCCAGCAGCCACCAACTAGCGGGAGCTCCAAATGAGCAGTTCTTC.

The chain employs TRBV5-1 and TRBJ2-3; TRBD2 agrees at 11 bases. Germline V gives CDR1 SGHRS, CDR2 YFSETQ. This CDR3 is built from 15 residues. V was pared by 4 bases and J by 5 bases, with 6 bases of the junction left unmatched. In nucleotides, the CDR3 is TGCGCCAGCAGCCTCACCGGGACTAGCGGAGATACGCAGTATTTT. Its protein is CASSLTGTSGDTQYF. The complete variable domain, with remaining parts taken from reference TRBV5-1 and TRBJ2-3, reads KAGVTQTPRYLIKTRGQQVTLSCSPISGHRSVSWYQQTPGQGLQFLFEYFSETQRNKGNFPGRFSGRQFSNSRSEMNVSTLELGDSALYLCASSLTGTSGDTQYFGPGTRLTVL.

The V gene is TRBV6-1, the J gene TRBJ1-4; D might be TRBD1 (6 bases). The CDR3 extends over 18 amino acids. Germline CDR1 and CDR2: MNHNS and SASEGT. V lost 1 base and J 4 bases, leaving 19 bases between the germline ends. The CDR3 here is CASSEEEVWGALNEKLFF. In DNA, the CDR3 is TGTGCCAGCAGTGAAGAGGAGGTATGGGGGGCCCTTAATGAAAAACTGTTTTTT.

V gene TRBV29-1 combines with J gene TRBJ1-1; D is perhaps TRBD1 (5 bases). The V gene lost 7 bases and the J gene lost 5 bases, with 8 bases spanning the gap. Per germline, CDR1 SQVTM and CDR2 ANQGSEA. The length of the CDR3 is 10 residues. CDR3 protein: CSAGGTEAFF. In nucleotides, the CDR3 is TGCAGCGCCGGGGGGACTGAAGCTTTCTTT.

The chain joins TRBV9 to TRBJ2-3; 9 bases are shared with TRBD2. CDR1 is SGDLS, CDR2 YYNGEE, per germline. The CDR3 is 15 amino acids. The V and J ends lost 2 bases and 5 bases, in that order; junction bases with no gene match: 6. The CDR3 DNA is TGTGCCAGCAGCGTGGCGGGGGGGCCCGTAGATACGCAGTATTTT. It is translated as CASSVAGGPVDTQYF.

The chain recombines TRBV30 with TRBJ1-2; tentatively, D is TRBD1 (5 bases). Germline CDR1 reads GTSNPN; CDR2 reads SVGIG (reference sequence). The CDR3 contains 14 residues. V lost 1 base and J lost 2, with 11 bases in between. The CDR3 DNA sequence: TGTGCCTGGAGTGATGGGACGGCGAACTATGGCTACACCTTC. It codes for CAWSDGTANYGYTF.

V and J are TRBV19 and TRBJ1-5; D unclear. V lost 5 bases to trimming and J lost 11 bases, with 19 bases between them. CDR3 length: 14 amino acids. Germline CDR1 reads LNHDA; CDR2 reads SQIVND (reference sequence). CDR3 in DNA: TGTGCCAGTAGTCCGACCTTATTAACTCAAGCCCAGCATTTT. Protein sequence: CASSPTLLTQAQHF. Supplemented by reference TRBV19 and TRBJ1-5, the full variable domain reads DGGITQSPKYLFRKEGQNVTLSCEQNLNHDAMYWYRQDPGQGLRLIYYSQIVNDFQKGDIAEGYSVSREKKESFPLTVTSAQKNPTAFYLCASSPTLLTQAQHFGDGTRLSIL.

This clone was recorded once. The chain employs TRBV29-1 and TRBJ2-1; perhaps TRBD1 as D (5 bases). Per germline, CDR1 SQVTM and CDR2 ANQGSEA. This CDR3 is 11 amino acids long. V shed 6 bases and J shed 9 bases, with 12 bases lying between them. The CDR3 bases are TGCAGCGTAGGGGTCATGGGTGAGCAGTTCTTC. This sequence encodes CSVGVMGEQFF.

This clone was seen only a few times. J is TRBJ1-2 and V is TRBV19; unclear D gene. The CDR3 is 11 amino acids. Per germline, CDR1 LNHDA and CDR2 SQIVND (reference sequence). Trimming cost V 9 bases and J 6 bases, with 11 bases left between them. The CDR3 reads CASTDEDGYTF. CDR3 in DNA: TGTGCCAGCACGGACGAGGATGGCTACACCTTC.

The chain is built from TRBV28 and TRBJ1-5; D is undetermined. Per germline, CDR1 MDHEN and CDR2 SYDVKM. CDR3 length: 14 amino acids. V lost 6 bases and J lost 0, with 9 bases in between. CDR3 sequence: CASSQDYSNQPQHF. DNA for the CDR3: TGTGCCAGCAGCCAAGACTATAGCAATCAGCCCCAGCATTTT.

This clone has only one observation. The gene calls are TRBV6-6 and TRBJ2-7; D call uncertain. The CDR3 loop spans 14 amino acids. From germline, CDR1 is MNHNY and CDR2 SVGAGI (reference sequence). The V and J ends lost 0 bases and 3 bases respectively, with 9 bases between them. CDR3 nucleotide sequence: TGTGCCAGCAGTTACTCGGGTGTGGGCTACGAGCAGTACGTC. The encoded protein is CASSYSGVGYEQYV.

The gene calls are TRBV6-5 and TRBJ1-6, with 7 positions matching TRBD1. The CDR3 runs 15 residues. V lost 0 bases and J lost 10; bases outside the gene matches: 6. Germline V gene data show CDR1 as MNHEY and CDR2 as SVGAGI. The CDR3 is CASSYSTGLESPLHF. The CDR3 DNA reads TGTGCCAGCAGTTACTCGACAGGGCTCGAATCACCCCTCCACTTT.

The V gene is TRBV30, the J gene TRBJ1-5; D gene ambiguous. The CDR3 is 12 amino acids. From germline, CDR1 is GTSNPN and CDR2 SVGIG (reference sequence). V was cut by 1 base and J by 7 bases, with 8 bases left in between. The CDR3 sequence: CAWSDGVQPQHF. CDR3 DNA: TGTGCCTGGAGTGATGGGGTCCAGCCCCAGCATTTT.

This clone came up once. V and J are TRBV11-3 and TRBJ2-1; D is undetermined. V lost 0 bases, J lost 1 base, and 10 bases lay in between. The CDR3 has 16 amino acids. The germline V gene encodes CDR1 SGHNT and CDR2 YENEEA. CDR3 sequence (DNA): TGTGCCAGCAGCTTAGACGACGACCTTTCCTACAATGAGCAGTTCTTC. It specifies CASSLDDDLSYNEQFF.

The CDR3 DNA is TGTGCCAGCAGAAGTCCTAGCACAGATACGCAGTATTTT. Amino acid sequence: CASRSPSTDTQYF. This rearrangement joins TRBV7-2 to TRBJ2-3; the D is unclear. CDR1 and CDR2 (germline): SGHTA, FQGNSA. There are 13 residues in the CDR3. V lost 6 bases and J 0 bases, leaving 7 bases between the germline ends.

This chain links TRBV7-6 with TRBJ1-3; TRBD1 matches 8 bases. The CDR3 has 16 amino acids. V lost 5 bases, J lost 4 bases, and 10 bases stayed unmatched. CDR1 SGHVS and CDR2 FNYEAQ come from the germline V gene. Written as DNA, the CDR3 is TGTGCCAGCAGCAAATCGACAGGGGTGTCGGGAAACACCATATATTTT. Translation: CASSKSTGVSGNTIYF.

J is TRBJ2-1 and V is TRBV7-6; 9 nucleotides agree with TRBD2. The CDR3 has 14 residues. Germline V gene lookup returns CDR1 SGHVS and CDR2 FNYEAQ. Germline trimming cut 5 bases from V and 7 bases from J; bases unmatched to any gene: 6. The CDR3 reads CASSTGTSSNEQFF. The CDR3 bases are TGTGCCAGCAGCACCGGGACTAGCAGTAATGAGCAGTTCTTC. Combining the CDR3 with reference TRBV7-6 and TRBJ2-1 gives the whole variable domain GAGVSQSPRYKVTKRGQDVALRCDPISGHVSLYWYRQALGQGPEFLTYFNYEAQQDKSGLPNDRFSAERPEGSISTLTIQRTEQRDSAMYRCASSTGTSSNEQFFGPGTRLTVL.

This rearrangement joins TRBV7-2 to TRBJ2-1; 7 bases map to TRBD1. CDR1 SGHTA and CDR2 FQGNSA come from the germline V gene. The CDR3 totals 14 residues. V lost 4 bases and J lost 9; bases outside the gene matches: 9. The CDR3 region has the DNA TGTGCCAGCAGCTCCACGACAGGGTTAGGTGAGCAGTTCTTC. This translates into CASSSTTGLGEQFF.

This clone was picked up one time. The rearrangement uses TRBV6-4 and TRBJ2-1; D is uncertain. Germline CDR1 MRHNA, CDR2 SNTAGT. The V gene lost 2 bases and the J gene lost 7 bases, with 3 bases spanning the gap. CDR3 length: 11 residues. The CDR3 DNA follows: TGTGCCAGCAGTGACGGGAATGAGCAGTTCTTC. Translated, it gives CASSDGNEQFF.

The rearrangement uses TRBV15 and TRBJ1-1, with D tentatively TRBD1 (6 bases). The germline gives CDR1 LNHNV, CDR2 YYDKDF (reference sequence). V was pared by 4 bases and J by 5 bases, with 11 bases between. CDR3 length equals 13 residues. The CDR3 DNA is TGTGCCACCAGCACGGGGGGCCGGACTGAAGCTTTCTTT. Translated, it gives CATSTGGRTEAFF.

V gene TRBV2 combines with J gene TRBJ2-3, with D possibly TRBD2 on 7 matching bases. Germline V CDR1 and CDR2: SNHLY, FYNNEI. V dropped 4 bases and J dropped 3 bases, with 20 bases sitting between them. The length of the CDR3 is 17 residues. CDR3 coding DNA: TGTGCCAGCAGTGTGGTGGCTTGGGGGGGCCTTACAGATACGCAGTATTTT. This encodes CASSVVAWGGLTDTQYF. The complete variable domain, with remaining parts taken from reference TRBV2 and TRBJ2-3, reads EPEVTQTPSHQVTQMGQEVILRCVPISNHLYFYWYRQILGQKVEFLVSFYNNEISEKSEIFDDQFSVERPDGSNFTLKIRSTKLEDSAMYFCASSVVAWGGLTDTQYFGPGTRLTVL.

This CDR3 is CAWTLAASYNEQFF. The CDR3 DNA reads TGTGCCTGGACACTAGCGGCCTCCTACAATGAGCAGTTCTTC. The J gene is TRBJ2-1, the V gene TRBV30; 8 nucleotides line up with TRBD2. The junction had 2 bases not matched to a gene; V was cut back by 4 bases and J by 0 bases. The CDR3 is made up of 14 amino acids. The germline gives CDR1 GTSNPN, CDR2 SVGIG (reference sequence).

V usage is TRBV2 and J usage is TRBJ2-7; no definite D call. The germline gives CDR1 SNHLY, CDR2 FYNNEI. The CDR3 totals 12 residues. Deletions cut 8 bases from V and 0 bases from J, with 8 bases between. CDR3 nucleotide sequence: TGTGCCAGCCAACCTAGCTCCTACGAGCAGTACGTC. Protein product: CASQPSSYEQYV.

This chain links TRBV7-2 with TRBJ1-5; tentatively, D is TRBD1 (5 bases). The CDR3 is made up of 13 amino acids. Germline V gives CDR1 SGHTA, CDR2 FQGNSA. V was clipped by 6 bases and J by 9 bases, with 15 bases between them. DNA for the CDR3: TGTGCCAGCAGTTTTGACAGTCGCGGGCCCCAGCATTTT. This sequence encodes CASSFDSRGPQHF.

J is TRBJ2-2 and V is TRBV30; D is unclear. CDR1 is GTSNPN, CDR2 SVGIG, per germline (reference sequence). The CDR3 has 14 residues. Deletions cut 0 bases from V and 7 bases from J, with 12 bases between. CDR3 loop: CAWSVQGGNGELFF. Here the CDR3 DNA reads TGTGCCTGGAGTGTACAAGGTGGGAACGGGGAGCTGTTTTTT.

The V and J genes are TRBV9 and TRBJ2-5; 10 bases are a match to TRBD1. Germline V gives CDR1 SGDLS, CDR2 YYNGEE. V shed 2 bases and J 4 bases; nucleotides not matched to a gene: 2. The CDR3 consists of 14 residues. CDR3 sequence: CASSVTGGLETQYF. DNA for the CDR3: TGTGCCAGCAGCGTGACAGGGGGCTTAGAGACCCAGTACTTC.

The V call is TRBV19, the J call TRBJ2-4; 7 nucleotides match TRBD1. Germline CDR1 is LNHDA and CDR2 is SQIVND (reference sequence). The CDR3 extends over 14 amino acids. With 1 base clipped from V and 6 bases from J, the junction kept 3 bases outside the gene matches. CDR3 nucleotide sequence: TGTGCCAGTAGTATAGGAGGGGGCGGAAACATTCAGTACTTC. Translating it yields CASSIGGGGNIQYF.

As DNA, the CDR3 is TGTGCCAGCAGCCGAGCGGGGACTTATTACAATGAGCAGTTCTTC. Its protein is CASSRAGTYYNEQFF. This chain uses TRBV11-2 with TRBJ2-1, with 7 bases identical to TRBD2. Germline CDR1 is SGHAT and CDR2 is FQNNGV. This CDR3 has 15 residues. The V segment lost 5 bases and the J segment 4 bases; nucleotides outside the gene matches: 8.

This chain joins TRBV5-6 and TRBJ1-2; perhaps TRBD1 as D (5 bases). The CDR3 covers 15 residues. The V and J ends lost 0 bases and 0 bases respectively, with 9 bases between them. Germline CDR1 and CDR2: SGHDT and YYEEEE. The CDR3 DNA reads TGTGCCAGCAGCTTGGGCGGGGGATCTAACTATGGCTACACCTTC. This translates into CASSLGGGSNYGYTF.

Points on this clone: Distinct nucleotide sequences in the sample also encode this CDR3. The genes are TRBV27 and TRBJ2-1; no definite D call. Germline CDR1 and CDR2: MNHEY and SMNVEV (reference sequence). Trimming took 6 bases from V and 0 from J, leaving 6 bases between them. This CDR3 has 13 residues. The CDR3 region has the DNA TGTGCCAGCAGCCTATTCTCCTACAATGAGCAGTTCTTC. It codes for CASSLFSYNEQFF.